These 28 T cell receptor beta chains were all obtained from the same sample, sequenced in a study of shared clonotypes between healthy human individuals. Assay: immunoSEQ multiplex PCR; the TCRdb copy retains only in-frame clones and omits some. The data hold 2 million or so clones, with 85% to 95% observed a single time. CD45RO negativity and positive selection for CCR7 defined naive CD8 cells, a population that excluded terminally differentiated effector memory CD45RA+ cells. Specimen: naive CD8+ T cells sorted from blood. The receptors originated from a man aged 18 to 29 in good health.

The chain is built from TRBV27 and TRBJ2-7; perhaps TRBD2 as D (6 bases). The CDR3 has 13 amino acids. The V end was cut by 10 bases, the J end by 1 base, with 14 bases between. Germline V lookup: CDR1 MNHEY, CDR2 SMNVEV (reference sequence). CDR3 sequence: CATSRTKSYEQYF. The CDR3, as DNA: TGTGCCACGTCCAGGACTAAATCCTACGAGCAGTACTTC.

The J gene is TRBJ2-3, the V gene TRBV9; D remains ambiguous. This CDR3 is built from 13 residues. Per germline, CDR1 SGDLS and CDR2 YYNGEE. Trimming cost V 0 bases and J 6 bases, with 8 bases left between them. CDR3 in DNA: TGTGCCAGCAGCGTAGTCCCCCCCGATACGCAGTATTTT. Translation: CASSVVPPDTQYF.

V gene TRBV10-1 combines with J gene TRBJ1-6, with 10 positions matching TRBD1. The length of the CDR3 is 17 residues. The ends lost 6 bases at V and 4 bases at J; junction bases unmatched: 9. CDR1 and CDR2 from the germline V gene are WNHNN and SYGVQD (reference sequence). CDR3 region: CASRLPDRGSYNSPLHF. CDR3 coding DNA: TGCGCCAGCAGGCTCCCGGACAGGGGGTCTTATAATTCACCCCTCCACTTT.

The gene calls are TRBV28 and TRBJ2-7; D not resolved. The V end was cut by 5 bases, the J end by 5 bases, with 16 bases between. The germline V gene encodes CDR1 MDHEN and CDR2 SYDVKM. This CDR3 spans 14 amino acids. CDR3 in DNA: TGTGCCAGCAGTCAATTCAGCAGTCCCCACGAGCAGTACTTC. It yields the protein CASSQFSSPHEQYF.

Remarks on this clone: The sample holds other DNA sequences that translate to the same CDR3. The chain has TRBV7-9 and TRBJ1-1; D gene ambiguous. Germline CDR1 is SEHNR and CDR2 is FQNEAQ (reference sequence). CDR3 length: 14 residues. V dropped 5 bases and J dropped 0 bases, with 10 bases sitting between them. The CDR3 region is CASSPPTVNTEAFF. CDR3 nucleotides: TGTGCCAGCAGCCCTCCTACGGTGAACACTGAAGCTTTCTTT.

Comments on this clone: This sample includes further DNA sequences coding for the same CDR3. The chain couples TRBV29-1 to TRBJ1-1; D unclear. The length of the CDR3 is 12 residues. The germline gives CDR1 SQVTM, CDR2 ANQGSEA. V was shortened by 1 base and J by 0 bases, with 3 bases between the two germline ends. CDR3 nucleotides: TGCAGCGTTGAAGGTTTGAACACTGAAGCTTTCTTT. This gives the protein CSVEGLNTEAFF.

The CDR3 sequence is CASSQAWAGEETQYF. Here the CDR3 DNA reads TGCGCCAGCAGCCAAGCCTGGGCAGGGGAAGAGACCCAGTACTTC. The V call is TRBV4-1, the J call TRBJ2-5, with D possibly being TRBD1 (6 bases). Trimming cost V 1 base and J 3 bases, with 12 bases left between them. This CDR3 comprises 15 residues. Germline loops: CDR1 MGHRA, CDR2 YSYEKL.

The CDR3 nucleotides are TGTGCCAGCAGACCCCCCGAGGGGGCTGAAAACATTCAGTACTTC. It codes for CASRPPEGAENIQYF. This sequence joins TRBV7-9 and TRBJ2-4; 7 bases are shared with TRBD1. The V segment lost 6 bases and the J segment 5 bases; nucleotides outside the gene matches: 10. This CDR3 region has 15 residues. Germline CDR1 and CDR2: SEHNR and FQNEAQ (reference sequence).

Comment on this clone: This sample also contains other DNA sequences that code for the same CDR3. V and J are TRBV27 and TRBJ2-7, with D perhaps assigned TRBD1 or TRBD2 (6 bases each). Trimming removed 5 bases from V and 1 base from J, with 12 bases in between. This CDR3 is built from 14 residues. CDR1 and CDR2 from the germline V gene are MNHEY and SMNVEV (reference sequence). CDR3 bases: TGTGCCAGCAGTCCCCGGGGGCCTTCCTACGAGCAGTACTTC. This gives the protein CASSPRGPSYEQYF.

This chain connects TRBV9 to TRBJ1-6, with D maybe TRBD1 (5 bases). Trimming pared 4 bases from V and 7 bases from J, leaving 21 bases between. CDR1 and CDR2 from the germline V gene are SGDLS and YYNGEE. CDR3 length: 17 residues. The CDR3 spells CASSQEVQATENSPLHF. Here the CDR3 DNA reads TGTGCCAGCAGCCAAGAGGTCCAGGCGACAGAAAATTCACCCCTCCACTTT.

The V gene is TRBV7-9, the J gene TRBJ2-7, with D uncertain. CDR3 size: 10 residues. The germline CDR1 and CDR2 sequences are SEHNR and FQNEAQ (reference sequence). The CDR3 bases are TGTGTGGATGGTTTGGGGGAGCAGTACTTC. This sequence encodes CVDGLGEQYF.

The chain links TRBV19 to TRBJ2-3; either TRBD1 or TRBD2 may fit D (5 bases each). The CDR3 extends over 17 amino acids. The V end was cut by 5 bases, the J end by 2 bases, with 20 bases between. Germline V gives CDR1 LNHDA, CDR2 SQIVND (reference sequence). The chain's CDR3 is CASSPQGPHAITDTQYF. The DNA for the CDR3 is TGTGCCAGTAGTCCCCAGGGACCTCACGCTATCACAGATACGCAGTATTTT.

The V and J genes are TRBV14 and TRBJ2-3; D gene unclear. Germline CDR1 SGHDN, CDR2 FVKESK. Trimming stripped 3 bases from V and 5 bases from J, with 9 bases between. This CDR3 is built from 13 residues. The CDR3 nucleotides are TGTGCCAGCAGCCAGACGGGTAAAGATACGCAGTATTTT. It specifies CASSQTGKDTQYF. Variable domain in full (rest from reference TRBV14 and TRBJ2-3): EAGVTQFPSHSVIEKGQTVTLRCDPISGHDNLYWYRRVMGKEIKFLLHFVKESKQDESGMPNNRFLAERTGGTYSTLKVQPAELEDSGVYFCASSQTGKDTQYFGPGTRLTVL.

The chain has TRBV5-6 and TRBJ2-5; TRBD2 is a possible D gene (5 bases). Germline CDR1 and CDR2: SGHDT and YYEEEE. This CDR3 has 16 residues. Trimming shortened V by 0 bases and J by 2 bases, and 14 bases separated the two germline ends. Here the CDR3 reads CASSLVFLAKQETQYF. The DNA for the CDR3 is TGTGCCAGCAGCTTGGTCTTTCTAGCCAAACAAGAGACCCAGTACTTC.

The J gene is TRBJ2-5, the V gene TRBV9; D is perhaps TRBD2 (5 bases). Germline lookup yields CDR1 SGDLS and CDR2 YYNGEE. This CDR3 comprises 12 residues. The V end lost 4 bases, the J end lost 7 bases, and 11 bases lay between the germline ends. This chain's CDR3 is CASSPNAGTQYF. Written as DNA, the CDR3 is TGTGCCAGCAGCCCGAATGCGGGGACCCAGTACTTC.

The V and J genes are TRBV7-9 and TRBJ2-3, with TRBD2 matching 11 bases. The CDR3 covers 17 residues. Germline values: CDR1 SEHNR, CDR2 FQNEAQ (reference sequence). The V segment lost 3 bases and the J segment 1 base; nucleotides outside the gene matches: 6. The chain's CDR3 is CASSFPEGLAGTDTQYF. The CDR3 nucleotides are TGTGCCAGCAGCTTTCCCGAGGGACTAGCGGGCACAGATACGCAGTATTTT.

This rearrangement joins TRBV7-9 to TRBJ2-1; D might be TRBD2 (6 bases). V was trimmed by 4 bases and J by 8 bases, leaving 12 bases between them. Germline V gene lookup returns CDR1 SEHNR and CDR2 FQNEAQ (reference sequence). The CDR3 covers 13 residues. The CDR3 region has the DNA TGTGCCAGCAGCTCACCCTGGGGGGATGAGCAGTTCTTC. It codes for CASSSPWGDEQFF.

This clone was observed a single time. V and J are TRBV7-9 and TRBJ2-7; possibly TRBD1 for D (6 bases). From germline, CDR1 is SEHNR and CDR2 FQNEAQ (reference sequence). The CDR3 runs 15 residues. V gave up 3 bases and J gave up 2 bases, with 14 bases separating them. CDR3 nucleotides: TGTGCCAGCAGCTTCTCGACAGGCCTTACCTACGAGCAGTACTTC. Translated, it gives CASSFSTGLTYEQYF.

This clone occurred once. The chain couples TRBV7-9 to TRBJ2-7; 15 nucleotides align to TRBD2. J lost 2 bases, V lost 4 bases, and 9 bases had no gene match. The CDR3 extends over 18 amino acids. Germline assignment: CDR1 SEHNR and CDR2 FQNEAQ (reference sequence). The CDR3 reads CASSSPGTSGRTPYEQYF. The CDR3 DNA is TGTGCCAGCAGCTCCCCCGGGACTAGCGGGAGGACCCCCTACGAGCAGTACTTC.

This rearrangement joins TRBV13 to TRBJ2-5, with D perhaps TRBD2 (5 bases). CDR1 is PRHDT and CDR2 is FYEKMQ in the germline V gene (reference sequence). CDR3 length: 14 residues. V lost 5 bases to trimming and J lost 1 base, with 11 bases between them. In nucleotides, the CDR3 is TGTGCCAGCAGCCGCGCGGAGGTCCAAGAGACCCAGTACTTC. Its translation: CASSRAEVQETQYF.

This clone was picked up one time. The germline gene is not matched at one end of the junction; a read error may be the cause. The chain uses TRBV14 and TRBJ2-7, with D possibly TRBD2 on 6 matching bases. Germline V gene data show CDR1 as SGHDN and CDR2 as FVKESK. CDR3 length: 15 amino acids. For the CDR3, the DNA is TGTGCCAGCAGCCAAGCTATTCGGGGGATTGACGAGCAGTGCTTC. This translates into CASSQAIRGIDEQCF.

The chain carries TRBV9 and TRBJ1-2; the D is unclear. V lost 0 bases and J lost 3, with 12 bases in between. Looked up from germline, CDR1 is SGDLS and CDR2 is YYNGEE. The CDR3 length is 15 residues. CDR3 nucleotides: TGTGCCAGCAGCGTAGCGGGCGGGGAGGACTATGGCTACACCTTC. Translation gives CASSVAGGEDYGYTF.

To note about this clone: The same CDR3 arises from other DNA sequences in this sample as well. V and J are TRBV7-2 and TRBJ2-7; tentative D call: TRBD2 (7 bases). This CDR3 has 13 residues. Germline CDR1 reads SGHTA; CDR2 reads FQGNSA. V was clipped by 4 bases and J by 2 bases, with 9 bases between them. The CDR3 loop reads CASSWGGTYEQYF. The CDR3 DNA reads as TGTGCCAGCAGCTGGGGGGGCACCTACGAGCAGTACTTC.

The chain employs TRBV29-1 and TRBJ1-5; a possible D gene is TRBD1 (5 bases). With 8 bases removed from V and 1 base from J, the gap between germline ends came to 18 bases. There are 15 residues in the CDR3. Germline V lookup: CDR1 SQVTM, CDR2 ANQGSEA. In DNA, the CDR3 is TGCAGCTCTCACCCCGGGACCCTGAGCAATCAGCCCCAGCATTTT. Residues: CSSHPGTLSNQPQHF. The variable domain in full, with the rest retrieved from reference TRBV29-1 and TRBJ1-5, is SAVISQKPSRDICQRGTSLTIQCQVDSQVTMMFWYRQQPGQSLTLIATANQGSEATYESGFVIDKFPISRPNLTFSTLTVSNMSPEDSSIYLCSSHPGTLSNQPQHFGDGTRLSIL.

The chain joins TRBV9 to TRBJ1-1; D remains ambiguous. Germline V gives CDR1 SGDLS, CDR2 YYNGEE. V gave up 1 base and J gave up 0 bases, with 7 bases separating them. This CDR3 has 14 residues. In nucleotides, the CDR3 is TGTGCCAGCAGCGTATTACCCCTGAACACTGAAGCTTTCTTT. Translating gives CASSVLPLNTEAFF.

In the case of this clone: This CDR3 is also generated by other DNA sequences in the sample. The chain is built from TRBV27 and TRBJ2-3, with unresolved D. The germline V gene has CDR1 MNHEY and CDR2 SMNVEV (reference sequence). The CDR3 spans 13 residues. V dropped 2 bases and J dropped 0 bases, with 3 bases sitting between them. The CDR3 nucleotides are TGTGCCAGCAGTTTACCGAGCACAGATACGCAGTATTTT. Encoded protein: CASSLPSTDTQYF.

The chain couples TRBV19 to TRBJ1-6; D gene uncertain. Germline V gives CDR1 LNHDA, CDR2 SQIVND (reference sequence). The CDR3 extends over 15 amino acids. V lost 7 bases and J lost 10, with 20 bases in between. CDR3 sequence reads: CASTPRVAERSPLHF. CDR3 in DNA: TGTGCCAGTACCCCCCGTGTCGCGGAAAGATCACCCCTCCACTTT.

The gene calls are TRBV10-3 and TRBJ2-7, with 16 bases lining up with TRBD2. V was pared by 6 bases and J by 5 bases, with 1 base of the junction left unmatched. The germline CDR1 and CDR2 sequences are ENHRY and SYGVKD. The CDR3 has 14 residues. CDR3 protein: CAIRGTSGRDEQYF. Written as DNA, the CDR3 is TGTGCCATCAGGGGGACTAGCGGGAGGGACGAGCAGTACTTC.